This T cell receptor (beta chain) is from a study of blood T cell repertoires in COVID-19. About the study: Specimens from acute and convalescent COVID-19 originated in the United States, Italy and Spain.

A single count supports this clone. As originally analysed: Amplifying reference gene primers gave estimates of nucleated cell counts. The table came from immunoSEQ multiplex PCR; TCRdb's copy has only in-frame clones and leaves some out. V and J calls and clone size are copied from that table; D and trimming were computed from the DNA. The top ten clones hold approximately 0.77% of a sample with 200,000 to 250,000 clones, more than 85% of them seen once. V dropped 3 bases and J dropped 3; count of bases not matched to a gene: 16. CDR3 size: 18 residues. Germline CDR1 is LGHNA and CDR2 is YNFKEQ. The material sequenced was peripheral blood. The V call is TRBV4-2, the J call TRBJ2-5; 7 bases are a match to TRBD2. The TCR was taken from a man aged 55 to 70 with COVID-19, enrolled during active disease. CDR3 protein: CASSQGLRSGGTKETQYF. CDR3 nucleotides: TGTGCCAGCAGCCAGGGCCTTAGGTCGGGGGGAACCAAAGAGACCCAGTACTTC.